The rows below give T cell receptor beta chains drawn from one sample of a study of blood T cell repertoires in COVID-19. Data came from immunoSEQ multiplex PCR; TCRdb stores just in-frame clones and leaves some out. Altogether about 340,000 clones are present, about 90% being singletons, with the ten largest covering around 3.5%. The sequenced sample was peripheral blood. The receptors come from a woman between 18 and 30 years old who had recovered from COVID-19. Each CDR3 is given with its conserved first and last residue. A D gene is named only where the DNA matches it firmly. The listing skips clone size in some rows; elsewhere it reads once, few, many or a size class.

CDR3 DNA,CDR3 protein,V gene,CDR3 length,J gene,clone size,D gene
TGTGCCACCAGTGATTTGGGTACCGGGTTTGAAAAACTGTTTTTT,CATSDLGTGFEKLFF,TRBV24-1,15,TRBJ1-4,-,-
TGCGCCAGCAGCCAAGGTTGGGGAGCCAGCTCCTATAATTCACCCCTCCACTTT,CASSQGWGASSYNSPLHF,TRBV4-1,18,TRBJ1-6,-,-
TGTGCCAGCAGCCTTCAACAGGGGATGCAGCCCCAGCATTTT,CASSLQQGMQPQHF,TRBV7-8,14,TRBJ1-5,-,TRBD1
TGCGCCAGCAGTCACTCAGGGCCCGGGCAGTTCTTC,CASSHSGPGQFF,TRBV10-1,12,TRBJ2-1,-,-
TGTGCCAGCAGTCGCAGACTAGCGGGAGGGTACAATGAGCAGTTCTTC,CASSRRLAGGYNEQFF,TRBV7-9,16,TRBJ2-1,-,TRBD2
TGTGCCAGCACCACAGGGTCCTATGGCTACACCTTC,CASTTGSYGYTF,TRBV9,12,TRBJ1-2,-,-
TGCGCCAGCAGCTCCCAGCCGCAGGGGTCCTTCGAGGCCGGGGAGCTGTTTTTT,CASSSQPQGSFEAGELFF,TRBV5-1,18,TRBJ2-2,-,-
TGCAGTGCTAGTTTGCGGAGACTTATGGATACGCAGTATTTT,CSASLRRLMDTQYF,TRBV20-1,14,TRBJ2-3,-,-
TGTGCCAGCAGTGAGGACACTAACTATGGCTACACCTTC,CASSEDTNYGYTF,TRBV6-4,13,TRBJ1-2,-,-
TGTGCCAGCGGACAGGGCGAAGCTAACTATGGCTACACCTTC,CASGQGEANYGYTF,TRBV7-9,14,TRBJ1-2,once,TRBD1
TGTGCCAGCTCACCCTTCAACGGGGGCACAGATACGCAGTATTTT,CASSPFNGGTDTQYF,TRBV18,15,TRBJ2-3,-,-
TGTGCCAGCAGCTGGGCAGCAGCGGGCAATTCACCCCTCCACTTT,CASSWAAAGNSPLHF,TRBV5-5,15,TRBJ1-6,-,-
TGTGCCAGCTCACCTACCGGGACAGGGTCATCCTCCGGGGAGCTGTTTTTT,CASSPTGTGSSSGELFF,TRBV18,17,TRBJ2-2,few,TRBD1
TGTGCCAGCAGGGTCGACGGAGTTGGGGGCTACACCTTC,CASRVDGVGGYTF,TRBV9,13,TRBJ1-2,few,-
TGTGCCAGCAGTCCCCGGGAGGGAGTTAACCAAGAGACCCAGTACTTC,CASSPREGVNQETQYF,TRBV11-2,16,TRBJ2-5,-,TRBD2
TGCGCCAGCAGCCAAGAGGGGGCAGGGACCTTCGCGAACACCGGGGAGCTGTTTTTT,CASSQEGAGTFANTGELFF,TRBV4-1,19,TRBJ2-2,-,-
TGTGCCAGCAGCTCAGAAGGACAGGGGTGGGAAAAACTGTTTTTT,CASSSEGQGWEKLFF,TRBV7-8,15,TRBJ1-4,-,TRBD1
TGTGCCAGCAGCCAAGATCCGGACAGGGCCTATGGCTACACCTTC,CASSQDPDRAYGYTF,TRBV3-1/TRBV3-2,15,TRBJ1-2,-,TRBD1
TGTGCCAGCAGCTTGAAAATAGCGGGAGGGAGGGATGAGCAGTTCTTC,CASSLKIAGGRDEQFF,TRBV13,16,TRBJ2-1,once,TRBD2
TGTGCCAGCAGTTACTCGCAGGGGGCATTTAATGAGCAGTTCTTC,CASSYSQGAFNEQFF,TRBV6-6,15,TRBJ2-1,once,TRBD1
TGTGCCAGCTCACCGATAGGGAGCACCGGGGAGCTGTTTTTT,CASSPIGSTGELFF,TRBV18,14,TRBJ2-2,-,-
TGCGCCAGCAGCTTTAGCAATGAGCAGTTCTTC,CASSFSNEQFF,TRBV5-1,11,TRBJ2-1,once,-
TGTGCCAGCAGTTATAAGAGGACAGGGGTCGGCAATGAGCAGTTCTTC,CASSYKRTGVGNEQFF,TRBV6-5,16,TRBJ2-1,-,TRBD1
TGTGCCTCTAGCGGGCAGATGAGCAATCAGCCCCAGCATTTT,CASSGQMSNQPQHF,TRBV19,14,TRBJ1-5,-,-
TGTGCCAGCAGCACCGGACAGGGGGAGGGTTCACCCCTCCACTTT,CASSTGQGEGSPLHF,TRBV7-2,15,TRBJ1-6,-,TRBD1
TGTGCCAGCAGCTCTAGCGGGAGCATCCCTAATGAGCAGTTCTTC,CASSSSGSIPNEQFF,TRBV11-2,15,TRBJ2-1,-,TRBD2
TGTGCCAGCAGCTCAGCCCCTACTAGCGGGAGTTTTTATGAGCAGTTCTTC,CASSSAPTSGSFYEQFF,TRBV7-9,17,TRBJ2-1,-,TRBD2
TGTGCCAGCAGCAGAGGAGGCGAGAATCAGCCCCAGCATTTT,CASSRGGENQPQHF,TRBV7-9,14,TRBJ1-5,-,-
TGTGCTAGTGGTCAGGGGACAGCAAACACTGAAGCTTTCTTT,CASGQGTANTEAFF,TRBV12-5,14,TRBJ1-1,-,TRBD1